The 8 T cell receptor beta chains below all came from one sample that was sequenced in a study of blood T cell repertoires in COVID-19 (dated by TCRdb to the early 2020s). Receptor amplification or capture employed the immunoSEQ multiplex PCR assay. Imported from immuneACCESS, the table was reduced by TCRdb to in-frame sequences with V and J called. These copies leave out some clones; in studies compared against another copy, an unresolved V gene accounts for under half, and the cause of the remainder is not known. Counted in this sample were approximately 270,000 clones; approximately 89% of them appeared once. Approximately 6% of the sample rests with the top ten. The sequenced sample was peripheral blood. The receptor set was obtained from a woman aged 25-40 years with COVID-19, enrolled during active disease.

Concerning this clone: At one end the junction does not follow the germline gene, possibly because of a read error. The rearrangement joins TRBV6-1 to TRBJ2-2; 10 bases align to TRBD1. Looked up from germline, CDR1 is MNHNS and CDR2 is SASEGT. CDR3 length: 15 residues. The CDR3 protein is CASREGTGVTGELFF. The CDR3 nucleotides are TGTGCCAGCAGGGAAGGGACAGGGGTCACCGGGGAGCTGTTTTTT.

The rearrangement joins TRBV5-1 to TRBJ2-3; D may be TRBD2 (6 bases). The ends were cut back, 2 bases at V and 2 bases at J, with 12 bases in the middle. This CDR3 comprises 15 residues. Germline values: CDR1 SGHRS, CDR2 YFSETQ. The CDR3 DNA is TGCGCCAGCAGCTTCGGGACTCCGGCCACAGATACGCAGTATTTT. Translation gives CASSFGTPATDTQYF.

The genes are TRBV27 and TRBJ2-7; D remains ambiguous. V lost 4 bases to trimming and J lost 7 bases, with 17 bases between them. This CDR3 region has 14 residues. CDR1 is MNHEY and CDR2 is SMNVEV in the germline V gene (reference sequence). The CDR3 DNA sequence: TGTGCCAGCAGTTCCGACATGCCGAAGAAGGAGCAGTACGTC. Translation: CASSSDMPKKEQYV.

This clone has a single count. The rearrangement joins TRBV9 to TRBJ2-2; 7 bases fit TRBD2. The germline V gene has CDR1 SGDLS and CDR2 YYNGEE. The ends lost 0 bases at V and 6 bases at J; junction bases unmatched: 5. There are 15 residues in the CDR3. CDR3 region: CASSVEAGRSGELFF. DNA for the CDR3: TGTGCCAGCAGCGTAGAAGCGGGAAGGTCCGGGGAGCTGTTTTTT.

The V and J genes are TRBV29-1 and TRBJ2-2, with 8 bases lining up with TRBD2. The CDR3 consists of 15 residues. Germline V gene lookup returns CDR1 SQVTM and CDR2 ANQGSEA. V shed 2 bases, J shed 6 bases, and the junction held 8 bases outside the gene matches. The DNA for the CDR3 is TGCAGCGTTGAACAGGCTAGCGGGCTACCCGGGGAGCTGTTTTTT. This translates into CSVEQASGLPGELFF.

The V gene is TRBV25-1, the J gene TRBJ1-2; D is undetermined. Germline V gene sequence: CDR1 MGHDK, CDR2 SYGVNS. The V end was cut by 5 bases, the J end by 6 bases, with 13 bases between. The CDR3 has 13 amino acids. CDR3 nucleotide sequence: TGTGCCAGCAGTTTAACGGGAGAGAATGGCTACACCTTC. It translates to CASSLTGENGYTF.

This chain connects TRBV2 to TRBJ1-2; 7 nucleotides match TRBD1. J lost 4 bases, V lost 2 bases, and 1 base had no gene match. This CDR3 spans 13 amino acids. Germline V gives CDR1 SNHLY, CDR2 FYNNEI. CDR3 region: CASSEQGGYGYTF. The CDR3 DNA is TGTGCCAGCAGTGAACAGGGGGGCTATGGCTACACCTTC.

As to this clone: The junction shows a germline mismatch at one end, possibly a read error. V gene TRBV7-7 combines with J gene TRBJ2-3, with 11 positions matching TRBD2. The CDR3 extends over 15 amino acids. Germline assignment: CDR1 SSHAT and CDR2 FNYEAQ (reference sequence). The CDR3 loop reads CASSLAGGKTDTQYF. Written as DNA, the CDR3 is TGTGCTAGCAGTCTAGCGGGGGGAAAAACAGATACGCAGTATTTT.